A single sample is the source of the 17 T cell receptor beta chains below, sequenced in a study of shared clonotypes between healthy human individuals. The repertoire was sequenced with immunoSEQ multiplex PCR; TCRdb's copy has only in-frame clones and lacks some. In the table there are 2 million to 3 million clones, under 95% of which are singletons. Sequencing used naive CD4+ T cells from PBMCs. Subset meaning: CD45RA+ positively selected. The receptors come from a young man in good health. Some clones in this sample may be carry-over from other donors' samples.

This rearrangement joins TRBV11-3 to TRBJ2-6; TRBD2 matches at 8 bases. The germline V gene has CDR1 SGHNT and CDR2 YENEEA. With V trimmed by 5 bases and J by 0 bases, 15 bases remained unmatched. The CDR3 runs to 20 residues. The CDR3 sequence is CASSRGLGTSGGSGANVLTF. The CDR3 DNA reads TGTGCCAGCAGCAGGGGGTTGGGTACTAGCGGAGGCTCTGGGGCCAACGTCCTGACTTTC.

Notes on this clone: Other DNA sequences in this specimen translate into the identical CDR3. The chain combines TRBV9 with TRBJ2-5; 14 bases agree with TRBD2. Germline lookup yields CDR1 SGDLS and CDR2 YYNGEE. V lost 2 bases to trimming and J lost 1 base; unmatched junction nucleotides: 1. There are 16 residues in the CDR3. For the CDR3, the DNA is TGTGCCAGCAGCGTGGGACTAGCGGGAGTCCAAGAGACCCAGTACTTC. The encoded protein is CASSVGLAGVQETQYF.

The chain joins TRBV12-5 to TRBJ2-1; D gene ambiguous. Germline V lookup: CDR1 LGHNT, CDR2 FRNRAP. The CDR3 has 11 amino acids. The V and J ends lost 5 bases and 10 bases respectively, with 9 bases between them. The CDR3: CASGTPREQFF. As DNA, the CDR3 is TGTGCTAGTGGTACCCCTCGGGAGCAGTTCTTC.

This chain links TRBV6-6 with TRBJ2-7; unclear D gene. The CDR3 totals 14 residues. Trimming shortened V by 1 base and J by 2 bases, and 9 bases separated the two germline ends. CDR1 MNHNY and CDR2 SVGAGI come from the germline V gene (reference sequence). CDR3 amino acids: CASSYYRQAYEQYF. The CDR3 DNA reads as TGTGCCAGCAGTTACTATCGGCAGGCCTACGAGCAGTACTTC.

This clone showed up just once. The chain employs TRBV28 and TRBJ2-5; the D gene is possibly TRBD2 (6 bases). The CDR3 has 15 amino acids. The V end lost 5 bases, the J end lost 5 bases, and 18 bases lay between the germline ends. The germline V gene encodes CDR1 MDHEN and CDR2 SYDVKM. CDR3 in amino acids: CASSPPGGRGETQYF. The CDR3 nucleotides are TGTGCCAGCAGTCCCCCCGGCGGCCGGGGGGAGACCCAGTACTTC.

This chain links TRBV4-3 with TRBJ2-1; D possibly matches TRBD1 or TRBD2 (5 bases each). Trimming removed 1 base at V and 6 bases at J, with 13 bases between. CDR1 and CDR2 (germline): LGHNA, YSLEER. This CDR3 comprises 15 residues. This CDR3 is CASSQVPSGGNEQFF. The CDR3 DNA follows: TGCGCCAGCAGCCAAGTGCCAAGTGGGGGCAATGAGCAGTTCTTC.

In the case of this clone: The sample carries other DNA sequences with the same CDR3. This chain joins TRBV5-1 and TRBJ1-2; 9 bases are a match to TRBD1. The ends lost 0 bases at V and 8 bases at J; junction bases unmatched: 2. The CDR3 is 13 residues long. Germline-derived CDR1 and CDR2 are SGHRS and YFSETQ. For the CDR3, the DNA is TGCGCCAGCAGCTTGGACAGGGGGCTGGGCTACACCTTC. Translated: CASSLDRGLGYTF. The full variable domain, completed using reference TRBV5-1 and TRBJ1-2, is KAGVTQTPRYLIKTRGQQVTLSCSPISGHRSVSWYQQTPGQGLQFLFEYFSETQRNKGNFPGRFSGRQFSNSRSEMNVSTLELGDSALYLCASSLDRGLGYTFGSGTRLTVV.

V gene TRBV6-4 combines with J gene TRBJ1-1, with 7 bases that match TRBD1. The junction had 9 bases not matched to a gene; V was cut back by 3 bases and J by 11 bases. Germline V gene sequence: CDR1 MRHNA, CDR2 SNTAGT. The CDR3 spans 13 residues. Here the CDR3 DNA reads TGTGCCAGCAGTGAACAGCAGGGGGGGGAGGCTTTCTTT. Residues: CASSEQQGGEAFF.

This CDR3 reads CASSEGGGYYSYEQYF. The CDR3 DNA reads as TGTGCCAGCAGCGAAGGGGGGGGATACTACTCCTACGAGCAGTACTTC. V is TRBV7-2 and J is TRBJ2-7, with D perhaps TRBD2 (7 bases). The CDR3 contains 16 residues. From germline, CDR1 is SGHTA and CDR2 FQGNSA. V was trimmed by 5 bases and J by 0 bases, leaving 17 bases between them.

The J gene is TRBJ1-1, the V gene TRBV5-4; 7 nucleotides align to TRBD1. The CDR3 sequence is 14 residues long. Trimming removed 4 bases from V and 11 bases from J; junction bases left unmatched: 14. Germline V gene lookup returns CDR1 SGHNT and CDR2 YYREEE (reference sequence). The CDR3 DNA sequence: TGTGCCAGCAGCGCGGGACAGTATTCGCTCGGGGCTTTCTTT. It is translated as CASSAGQYSLGAFF.

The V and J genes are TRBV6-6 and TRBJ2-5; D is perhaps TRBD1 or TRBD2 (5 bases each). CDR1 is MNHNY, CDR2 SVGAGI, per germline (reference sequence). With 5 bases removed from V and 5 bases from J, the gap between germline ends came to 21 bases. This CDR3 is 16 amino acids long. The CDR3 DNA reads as TGTGCCAGCAGTCCTATTCTCGGACGGGGCGAGGAGACCCAGTACTTC. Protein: CASSPILGRGEETQYF.

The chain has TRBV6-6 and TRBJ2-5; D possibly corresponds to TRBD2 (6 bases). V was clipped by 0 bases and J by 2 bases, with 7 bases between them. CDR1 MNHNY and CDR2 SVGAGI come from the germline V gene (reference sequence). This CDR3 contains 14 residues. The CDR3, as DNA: TGTGCCAGCAGTTACTCGGAGGGGCAAGAGACCCAGTACTTC. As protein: CASSYSEGQETQYF.

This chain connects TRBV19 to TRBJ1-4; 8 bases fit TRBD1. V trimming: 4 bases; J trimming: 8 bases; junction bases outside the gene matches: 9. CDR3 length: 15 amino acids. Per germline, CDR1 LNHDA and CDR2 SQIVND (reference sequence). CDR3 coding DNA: TGTGCCAGTAGTACCGCAGGGGGCGGGAAAGAAAAACTGTTTTTT. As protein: CASSTAGGGKEKLFF.

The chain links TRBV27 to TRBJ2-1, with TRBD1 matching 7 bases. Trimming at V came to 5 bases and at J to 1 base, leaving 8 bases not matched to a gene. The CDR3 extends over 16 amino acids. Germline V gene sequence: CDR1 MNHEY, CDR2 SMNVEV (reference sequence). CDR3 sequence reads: CASSPRRDSSYNEQFF. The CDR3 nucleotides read TGTGCCAGCAGTCCGCGCCGGGACAGTTCCTACAATGAGCAGTTCTTC.

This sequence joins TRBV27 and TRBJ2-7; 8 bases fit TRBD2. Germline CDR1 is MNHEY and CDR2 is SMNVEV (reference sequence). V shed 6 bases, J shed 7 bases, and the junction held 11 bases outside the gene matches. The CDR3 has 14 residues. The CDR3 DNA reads TGTGCCAGCAGGCCCCGGGGGGGGCCCCTAGAGCAGTACTTC. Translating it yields CASRPRGGPLEQYF.

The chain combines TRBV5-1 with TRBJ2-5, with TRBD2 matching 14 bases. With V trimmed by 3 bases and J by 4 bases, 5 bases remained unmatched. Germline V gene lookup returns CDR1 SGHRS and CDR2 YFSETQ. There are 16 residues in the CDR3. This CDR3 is CASSWGTSGSSETQYF. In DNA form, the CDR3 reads TGCGCCAGCAGCTGGGGGACTAGCGGGAGCTCAGAGACCCAGTACTTC.

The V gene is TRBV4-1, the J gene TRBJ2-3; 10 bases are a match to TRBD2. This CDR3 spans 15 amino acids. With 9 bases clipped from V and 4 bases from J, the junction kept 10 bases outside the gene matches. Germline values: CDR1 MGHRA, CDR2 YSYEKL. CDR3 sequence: CASSPSGRSPDTQYF. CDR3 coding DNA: TGCGCCAGTAGTCCTAGCGGGAGAAGCCCAGATACGCAGTATTTT.